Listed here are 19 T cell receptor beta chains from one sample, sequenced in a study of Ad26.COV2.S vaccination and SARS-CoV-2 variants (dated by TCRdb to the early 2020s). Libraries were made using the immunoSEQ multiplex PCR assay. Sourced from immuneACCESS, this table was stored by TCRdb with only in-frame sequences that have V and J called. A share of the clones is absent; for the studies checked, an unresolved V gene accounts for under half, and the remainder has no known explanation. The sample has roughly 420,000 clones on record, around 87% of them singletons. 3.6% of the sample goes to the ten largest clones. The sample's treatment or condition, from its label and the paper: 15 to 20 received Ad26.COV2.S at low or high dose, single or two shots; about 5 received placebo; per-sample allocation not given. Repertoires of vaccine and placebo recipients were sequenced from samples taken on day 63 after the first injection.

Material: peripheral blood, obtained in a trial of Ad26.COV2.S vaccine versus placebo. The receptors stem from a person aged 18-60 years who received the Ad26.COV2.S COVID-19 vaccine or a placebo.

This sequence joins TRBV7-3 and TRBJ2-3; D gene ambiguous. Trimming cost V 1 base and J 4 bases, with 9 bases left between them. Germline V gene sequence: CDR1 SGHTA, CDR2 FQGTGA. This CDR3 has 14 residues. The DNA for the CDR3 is TGTGCCAGCAGCTTAAACAGTATCCCAGATACGCAGTATTTT. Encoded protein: CASSLNSIPDTQYF.

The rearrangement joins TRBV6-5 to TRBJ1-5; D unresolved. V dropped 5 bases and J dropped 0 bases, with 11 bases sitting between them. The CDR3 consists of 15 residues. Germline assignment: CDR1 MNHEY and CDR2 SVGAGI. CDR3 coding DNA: TGTGCCAGCAGTACCAGAGATTATAGCAATCAGCCCCAGCATTTT. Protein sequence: CASSTRDYSNQPQHF.

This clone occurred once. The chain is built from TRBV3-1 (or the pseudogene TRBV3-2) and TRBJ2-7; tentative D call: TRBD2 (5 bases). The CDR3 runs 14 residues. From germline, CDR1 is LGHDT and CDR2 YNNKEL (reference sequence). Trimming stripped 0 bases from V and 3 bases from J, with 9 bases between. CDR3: CASSQDEGGYEQYF. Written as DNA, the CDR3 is TGTGCCAGCAGCCAAGATGAGGGTGGCTACGAGCAGTACTTC.

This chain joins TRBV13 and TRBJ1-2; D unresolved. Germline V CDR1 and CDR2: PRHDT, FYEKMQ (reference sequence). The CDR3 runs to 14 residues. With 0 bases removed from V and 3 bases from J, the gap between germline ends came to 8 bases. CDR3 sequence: CASSLGSLHYGYTF. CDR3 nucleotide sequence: TGTGCCAGCAGCTTAGGATCCTTACACTATGGCTACACCTTC.

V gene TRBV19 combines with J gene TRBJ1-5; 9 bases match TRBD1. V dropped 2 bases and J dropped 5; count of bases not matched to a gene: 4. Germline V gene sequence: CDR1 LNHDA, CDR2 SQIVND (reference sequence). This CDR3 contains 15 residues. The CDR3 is CASSIPGQGHQPQHF. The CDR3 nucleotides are TGTGCCAGTAGTATACCGGGACAGGGCCATCAGCCCCAGCATTTT.

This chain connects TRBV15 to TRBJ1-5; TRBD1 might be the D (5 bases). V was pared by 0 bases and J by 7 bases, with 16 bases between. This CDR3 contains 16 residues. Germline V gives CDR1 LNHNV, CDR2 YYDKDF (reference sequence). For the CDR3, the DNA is TGTGCCACCAGCAGAGATTTGGGGGGTGGGTCGCAGCCCCAGCATTTT. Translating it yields CATSRDLGGGSQPQHF. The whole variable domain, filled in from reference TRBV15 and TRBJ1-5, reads DAMVIQNPRYQVTQFGKPVTLSCSQTLNHNVMYWYQQKSSQAPKLLFHYYDKDFNNEADTPDNFQSRRPNTSFCFLDIRSPGLGDTAMYLCATSRDLGGGSQPQHFGDGTRLSIL.

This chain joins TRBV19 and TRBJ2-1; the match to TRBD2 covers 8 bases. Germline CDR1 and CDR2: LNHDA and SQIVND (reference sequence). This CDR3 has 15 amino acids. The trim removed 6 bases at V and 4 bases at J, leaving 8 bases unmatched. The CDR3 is CASSMPGLGYNEQFF. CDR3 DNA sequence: TGTGCCAGTAGCATGCCGGGACTAGGATACAATGAGCAGTTCTTC.

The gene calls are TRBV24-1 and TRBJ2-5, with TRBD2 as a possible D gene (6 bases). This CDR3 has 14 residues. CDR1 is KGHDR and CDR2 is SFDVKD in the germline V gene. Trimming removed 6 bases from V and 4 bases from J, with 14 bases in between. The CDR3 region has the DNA TGTGCCACCAGTCCTCAGGGAGGCCGAGAGACCCAGTACTTC. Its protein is CATSPQGGRETQYF.

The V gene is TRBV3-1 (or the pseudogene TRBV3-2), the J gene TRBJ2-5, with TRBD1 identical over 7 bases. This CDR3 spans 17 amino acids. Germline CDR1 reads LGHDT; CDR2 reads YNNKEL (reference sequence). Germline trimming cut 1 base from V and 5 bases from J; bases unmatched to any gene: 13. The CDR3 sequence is CASSQGPVDRAGETQYF. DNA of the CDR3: TGTGCCAGCAGCCAAGGGCCCGTAGACAGGGCGGGCGAGACCCAGTACTTC.

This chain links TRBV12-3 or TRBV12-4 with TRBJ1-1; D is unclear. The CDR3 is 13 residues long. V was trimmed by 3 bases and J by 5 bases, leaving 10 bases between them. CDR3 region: CASSFELSTEAFF. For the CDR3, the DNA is TGTGCCAGCAGTTTTGAGCTTTCTACTGAAGCTTTCTTT.

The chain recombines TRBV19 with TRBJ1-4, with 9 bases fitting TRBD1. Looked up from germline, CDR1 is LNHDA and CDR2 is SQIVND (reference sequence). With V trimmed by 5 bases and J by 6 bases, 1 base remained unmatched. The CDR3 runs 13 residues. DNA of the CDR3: TGTGCCAGTAGTCGGGACAGGGATGAAAAACTGTTTTTT. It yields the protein CASSRDRDEKLFF.

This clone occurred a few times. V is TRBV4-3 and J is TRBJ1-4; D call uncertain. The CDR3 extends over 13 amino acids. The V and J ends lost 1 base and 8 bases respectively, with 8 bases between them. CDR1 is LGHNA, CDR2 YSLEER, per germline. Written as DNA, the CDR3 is TGCGCCAGCAGCCAAGGCAACCACGAAAAACTGTTTTTT. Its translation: CASSQGNHEKLFF.

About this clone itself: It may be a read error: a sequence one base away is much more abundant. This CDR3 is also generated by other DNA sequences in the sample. CDR3 DNA sequence: TGTGCCAGCAGTCGTGACGGGTACGAGCAGTACTTC. Encoded protein: CASSRDGYEQYF. The rearrangement uses TRBV6-5 and TRBJ2-7; no clear D gene. Trimming cost V 5 bases and J 4 bases, with 9 bases left between them. Germline V gene sequence: CDR1 MNHEY, CDR2 SVGAGI. This CDR3 is built from 12 residues.

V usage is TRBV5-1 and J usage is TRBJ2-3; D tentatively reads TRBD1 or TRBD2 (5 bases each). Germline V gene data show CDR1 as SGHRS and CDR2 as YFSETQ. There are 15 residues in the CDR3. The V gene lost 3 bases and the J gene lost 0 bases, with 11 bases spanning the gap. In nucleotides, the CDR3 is TGCGCCAGCAGCTCCGGGACGCCTAGCACAGATACGCAGTATTTT. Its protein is CASSSGTPSTDTQYF.

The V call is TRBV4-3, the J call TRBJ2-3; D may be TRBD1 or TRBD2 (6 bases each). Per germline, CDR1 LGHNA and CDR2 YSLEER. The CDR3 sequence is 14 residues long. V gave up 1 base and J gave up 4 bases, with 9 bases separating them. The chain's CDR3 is CASSQVRGADTQYF. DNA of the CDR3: TGCGCCAGCAGCCAAGTGAGGGGGGCAGATACGCAGTATTTT.

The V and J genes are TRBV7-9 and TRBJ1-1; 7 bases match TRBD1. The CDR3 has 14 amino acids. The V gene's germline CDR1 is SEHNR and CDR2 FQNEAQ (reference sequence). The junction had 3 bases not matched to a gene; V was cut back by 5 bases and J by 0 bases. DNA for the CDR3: TGTGCCAGCAGCAGGGGACAGCTGAACACTGAAGCTTTCTTT. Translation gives CASSRGQLNTEAFF.

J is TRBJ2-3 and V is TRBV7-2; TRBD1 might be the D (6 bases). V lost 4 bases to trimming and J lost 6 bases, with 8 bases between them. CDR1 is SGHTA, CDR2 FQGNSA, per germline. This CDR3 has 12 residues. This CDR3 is CASSSDRDTQYF. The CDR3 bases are TGTGCCAGCAGCTCAGACAGGGATACGCAGTATTTT.

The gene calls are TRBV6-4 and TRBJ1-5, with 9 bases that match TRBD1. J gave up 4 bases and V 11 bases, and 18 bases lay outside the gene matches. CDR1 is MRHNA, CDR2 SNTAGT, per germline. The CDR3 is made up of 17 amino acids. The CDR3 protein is CAGREGQGEGGNQPQHF. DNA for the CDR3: TGTGCCGGTAGAGAGGGACAGGGTGAAGGAGGAAATCAGCCCCAGCATTTT.

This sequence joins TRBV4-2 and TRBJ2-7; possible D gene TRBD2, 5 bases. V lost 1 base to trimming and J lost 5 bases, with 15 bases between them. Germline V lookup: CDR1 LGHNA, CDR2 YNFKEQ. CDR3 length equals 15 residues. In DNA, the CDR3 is TGTGCCAGCAGCCAAGCATATAGCGTCTTCAACGAGCAGTACTTC. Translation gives CASSQAYSVFNEQYF.